The sequence of this TCR beta chain was determined in a study of glioma-infiltrating T cells. Using RNA template, CDR3s of TCR alpha and beta were amplified with iRepertoire arm-PCR. One entry per CDR3 protein results from TCRdb running MiXCR on the multiplex PCR reads. The sample records tens of thousands of distinct CDR3 sequences, 20% to 25% being singletons. Study results and caveats: Only very few CDR3 sequences appeared in both tissue and blood.

This clonotype appeared many times. No antigen is known for it. The germline V gene has CDR1 LGHDT and CDR2 YNNKEL (reference sequence). The CDR3 extends over 13 amino acids. V lost 0 bases to trimming and J lost 3 bases, with 5 bases between them. Sequencing used glioma tissue, nonneoplastic brain tissue, or PBMCs (not recorded which). The receptor's source is a human donor with low-grade glioma or glioblastoma, undergoing nonglioma brain surgery, or in good health (not recorded which). The V and J genes are TRBV3-1 and TRBJ1-2; D is unclear. The CDR3 DNA is TGTGCCAGCAGCCAAGACAGAGACTATGGCTACACCTTC. It translates to CASSQDRDYGYTF. The full variable domain, rest sourced from reference TRBV3-1 and TRBJ1-2, is DTAVSQTPKYLVTQMGNDKSIKCEQNLGHDTMYWYKQDSKKFLKIMFSYNNKELIINETVPNRFSPKSPDKAHLNLHINSLELGDSAVYFCASSQDRDYGYTFGSGTRLTVV.